The 30 T cell receptor beta chains below all came from one sample that was sequenced in a study of T cell repertoires in cytomegalovirus infection. A single record per CDR3 protein comes from TCRdb applying MiXCR to the reads. The sample lists around 6,000 distinct CDR3 sequences; about half were seen once. Which antigens these TCRs recognize remains unknown. Sequenced input: PBMCs, sequenced either directly or after in vitro stimulation (not recorded which). These receptors originate from a human donor in good health (CMV status not recorded). Some clones in this sample may be carry-over from other donors' samples.

The DNA for the CDR3 is TGTGCCAGCCATGAATCGGCCTCGGGAAATGGCTACACCTTC. Protein: CASHESASGNGYTF. The chain carries TRBV6-5 and TRBJ1-2; D is uncertain. V gave up 8 bases and J gave up 6 bases, with 19 bases separating them. The V gene's germline CDR1 is MNHEY and CDR2 SVGAGI. The CDR3 is made up of 14 amino acids.

In the case of this clonotype: The conserved phenylalanine or tryptophan normally closing the CDR3 is absent here, so this likely arose from a read error. It is unclear where the CDR3 begins or ends on the DNA, so no DNA is shown, and the CDR3 is as TCRdb lists it. The chain has TRBV6-8 and TRBJ1-5; the listed D gene, TRBD1, was not tested against the DNA. The germline V gene encodes CDR1 MNHGY and CDR2 SAAAGT. The CDR3 sequence runs 14 residues, both termini included. The CDR3 sequence is CASSMGQKNQPRRC.

The sample holds many counts of this clonotype. The conserved closing phenylalanine or tryptophan is absent in this CDR3, likely reflecting a read error. The rearrangement uses TRBV7-8 and TRBJ2-7, with D possibly being TRBD1 or TRBD2 (5 bases each). Germline V gives CDR1 SGHVS, CDR2 FQNEAQ. The CDR3 runs 14 residues. This chain's CDR3 is CASSWDPPGDDQYC. The CDR3 nucleotides read TGTGCCAGCAGCTGGGACCCCCCTGGCGACGATCAGTACTGC.

The genes are TRBV6-1 and TRBJ1-2, with TRBD1 identical over 11 bases. The germline V gene encodes CDR1 MNHNS and CDR2 SASEGT. The CDR3 sequence is 15 residues long. V shed 8 bases and J 3 bases; nucleotides not matched to a gene: 8. This chain's CDR3 is CASAGQGARDYGYTF. CDR3 nucleotides: TGTGCCAGCGCCGGACAGGGGGCGAGGGACTATGGCTACACCTTC.

This rearrangement joins TRBV5-1 to TRBJ1-1; TRBD1 agrees at 9 bases. CDR1 and CDR2 from the germline V gene are SGHRS and YFSETQ. The CDR3 is 14 amino acids. V was pared by 4 bases and J by 6 bases, with 7 bases of the junction left unmatched. The CDR3 loop reads CASSGGQGGAEAFF. DNA of the CDR3: TGCGCCAGCAGCGGGGGACAGGGCGGCGCTGAAGCTTTCTTT.

The chain employs TRBV4-3 and TRBJ1-2; 7 positions agree with TRBD1. Germline assignment: CDR1 LGHNA and CDR2 YSLEER. J gave up 2 bases and V 1 base, and 4 bases lay outside the gene matches. The CDR3 loop spans 15 amino acids. The CDR3 is CASSQGDSSNYGYTF. The CDR3 nucleotides read TGCGCCAGCAGCCAAGGGGACAGCTCAAACTATGGCTACACCTTC.

Of note for this clonotype: One end of the junction does not line up with germline, which may come from a read error. CDR3 amino acids: CACRVGPSNTEAFF. The CDR3 DNA sequence: TGCGCCTGCAGGGTAGGACCATCGAACACTGAAGCTTTCTTT. The chain employs TRBV10-2 and TRBJ1-1; the D gene is possibly TRBD1 (5 bases). This CDR3 spans 14 amino acids. Germline V CDR1 and CDR2: WSHSY, SAAADI.

This chain connects TRBV7-2 to TRBJ2-3; D possibly uses TRBD1 or TRBD2 (5 bases each). Trimming left V 5 bases short and J 3 bases short, with 12 bases between. Per germline, CDR1 SGHTA and CDR2 FQGNSA. This CDR3 region has 14 residues. CDR3 DNA sequence: TGTGCCAGCAGCCGGGACCACAATACAGATACGCAGTATTTT. It translates to CASSRDHNTDTQYF.

This clonotype was found a few times. In DNA form, the CDR3 reads TGTGCCAGCAGCGGGGCTAATGAAAAACTGTTTTTT. It translates to CASSGANEKLFF. The V gene is TRBV7-2, the J gene TRBJ1-4; D unclear. Germline V gene sequence: CDR1 SGHTA, CDR2 FQGNSA. This CDR3 comprises 12 residues. The V end lost 5 bases, the J end lost 3 bases, and 4 bases lay between the germline ends. Combining the CDR3 with reference TRBV7-2 and TRBJ1-4 gives the whole variable domain GAGVSQSPSNKVTEKGKDVELRCDPISGHTALYWYRQSLGQGLEFLIYFQGNSAPDKSGLPSDRFSAERTGGSVSTLTIQRTQQEDSAVYLCASSGANEKLFFGSGTQLSVL.

The chain uses TRBV12-3 or TRBV12-4 and TRBJ2-7, with 8 positions matching TRBD1. V shed 4 bases, J shed 2 bases, and the junction held 7 bases outside the gene matches. The CDR3 is made up of 15 amino acids. CDR3 residues: CASSSRTGRPYEQYF. In nucleotides, the CDR3 is TGTGCCAGCAGTTCTCGGACAGGGAGGCCCTACGAGCAGTACTTC.

Comments on this clonotype: The conserved phenylalanine or tryptophan normally closing the CDR3 is absent here, so this likely arose from a read error. The chain uses TRBV28 and TRBJ2-7, with D perhaps matching TRBD2 (5 bases). Looked up from germline, CDR1 is MDHEN and CDR2 is SYDVKM. The CDR3 is made up of 14 amino acids. V dropped 7 bases and J dropped 10 bases, with 23 bases sitting between them. The CDR3 nucleotides are TGTGCCAGCACTCCCACCCAACAAGACTACTATCAGTACTGC. Protein product: CASTPTQQDYYQYC.

This clonotype was detected only a few times. The chain joins TRBV7-9 to TRBJ1-1, with unresolved D. Germline loops: CDR1 SEHNR, CDR2 FQNEAQ (reference sequence). The CDR3 totals 14 residues. Trimming took 4 bases from V and 1 from J, leaving 10 bases between them. The CDR3 sequence: CASSSPGRNTEAFF. CDR3 nucleotides: TGTGCCAGCAGCTCCCCGGGGAGGAACACTGAAGCTTTCTTT.

This clonotype was seen a few times. The V and J genes are TRBV12-3 or TRBV12-4 and TRBJ2-2, with 10 bases fitting TRBD1. V lost 2 bases to trimming and J lost 5 bases; unmatched junction nucleotides: 5. There are 16 residues in the CDR3. CDR3 nucleotide sequence: TGTGCCAGCAGTTTAAGGGGGACAGGGGTAACCGGGGAGCTGTTTTTT. Translated, it gives CASSLRGTGVTGELFF.

This chain links TRBV7-2 with TRBJ2-1, with 10 nucleotides matching TRBD2. Germline values: CDR1 SGHTA, CDR2 FQGNSA. V was clipped by 5 bases and J by 4 bases; unmatched bases: 2. The CDR3 runs 14 residues. CDR3 amino acids: CASSRLAGYNEQFF. The CDR3 DNA is TGTGCCAGCAGCCGACTAGCGGGTTACAATGAGCAGTTCTTC.

This chain joins TRBV11-2 and TRBJ1-1; tentatively, D is TRBD1 (5 bases). The CDR3 is 17 residues long. Germline V gene data show CDR1 as SGHAT and CDR2 as FQNNGV. Trimming pared 2 bases from V and 6 bases from J, leaving 22 bases between. The CDR3 sequence is CASSLNSRAGRGAEAFF. The CDR3 DNA reads as TGTGCCAGCAGCTTAAACTCTCGGGCAGGGAGAGGGGCTGAAGCTTTCTTT.

The chain has TRBV28 and TRBJ1-5; D unresolved. The germline V gene encodes CDR1 MDHEN and CDR2 SYDVKM. The CDR3 consists of 15 residues. The ends were cut back, 6 bases at V and 10 bases at J, with 22 bases in the middle. CDR3 in amino acids: CASRTTLSINLPQHF. The DNA of the CDR3 is TGTGCCAGCAGGACGACACTCTCTATCAATCTTCCCCAGCATTTT.

The gene calls are TRBV7-2 and TRBJ1-5, with D possibly matching TRBD1 (6 bases). Deletions cut 1 base from V and 7 bases from J, with 17 bases between. From germline, CDR1 is SGHTA and CDR2 FQGNSA. The CDR3 is made up of 16 amino acids. In nucleotides, the CDR3 is TGTGCCAGCAGCTTAGGGGACACTACTGCTCGGCAGCCCCAGCATTTT. It is translated as CASSLGDTTARQPQHF.

This rearrangement joins TRBV4-1 to TRBJ1-5; no firm D call. In germline, CDR1 is MGHRA, CDR2 YSYEKL. This CDR3 is 14 amino acids long. Trimming took off 0 bases at V and 7 bases at J, with 10 bases between the two ends. The CDR3 DNA is TGCGCCAGCAGCCAAGATCATCAACGGCAGCCCCAGCATTTT. Translation: CASSQDHQRQPQHF.

In the case of this clonotype: Its ends do not fully match the called genes, so a read error is possible. The gene calls are TRBV7-8 and TRBJ2-7, with D possibly matching TRBD1 (6 bases). Per germline, CDR1 SGHVS and CDR2 FQNEAQ. The CDR3 totals 14 residues. The CDR3 DNA reads as TGTGCCCTCAGCTGGGACACCCCTGGCTACGAGCATTACTTC. Protein product: CALSWDTPGYEHYF.

Regarding this clonotype: The junction shows a germline mismatch at one end, possibly a read error. CDR3: CATWLRQGTNQPQNF. CDR3 nucleotide sequence: TGTGCCACATGGCTCCGACAGGGGACCAATCAGCCCCAGAATTTT. The chain links TRBV6-1 to TRBJ1-5; TRBD1 aligns across 8 bases. Per germline, CDR1 MNHNS and CDR2 SASEGT. CDR3 length equals 15 residues.

The rearrangement uses TRBV7-8 and TRBJ2-1; TRBD2 matches 11 bases. The V gene end was trimmed by 7 bases and the J gene end by 5 bases; junction bases not matched to a gene: 7. Germline V gene sequence: CDR1 SGHVS, CDR2 FQNEAQ. This CDR3 is built from 15 residues. The CDR3 nucleotides read TGTGCCAGCACCATAACTAGCGGGAGTAACAATGAGCAGTTCTTC. Translating gives CASTITSGSNNEQFF.

The chain recombines TRBV7-8 with TRBJ1-1; the D is unclear. The germline V and J ends were trimmed by 9 bases and 13 bases, with 24 bases remaining between them. The CDR3 is 13 amino acids. Germline assignment: CDR1 SGHVS and CDR2 FQNEAQ. The CDR3 reads CARSPGWNTEYFF. In DNA, the CDR3 is TGTGCCAGAAGCCCCGGGTGGAACACTGAATATTTCTTT.

A few counts support this clonotype. The V gene is TRBV7-8, the J gene TRBJ2-1, with 13 bases fitting TRBD2. The ends lost 4 bases at V and 4 bases at J; junction bases unmatched: 10. The CDR3 extends over 18 amino acids. Germline V gene lookup returns CDR1 SGHVS and CDR2 FQNEAQ. Written as DNA, the CDR3 is TGTGCCAGCAGCTCACCGGGACTAGCGGGGTTGTATTACAATGAGCAGTTCTTC. Translation: CASSSPGLAGLYYNEQFF.

A remark on this clonotype: The junction shows a germline mismatch at one end, possibly a read error. The V gene is TRBV7-2, the J gene TRBJ1-5; 7 bases agree with TRBD1. The CDR3 runs to 15 residues. Looked up from germline, CDR1 is SGHTA and CDR2 is FQGNSA. The CDR3, as DNA: TGTGCCAGCAGACCAGGGACAGCTAGCAAGCAGCCCCAGCATTTT. The encoded protein is CASRPGTASKQPQHF.

V usage is TRBV23-1 and J usage is TRBJ2-1, with TRBD1 identical over 9 bases. TRBV23-1 is labeled an ORF, and its function is uncertain. This CDR3 is 17 amino acids long. J gave up 2 bases and V 2 bases, and 7 bases lay outside the gene matches. The CDR3: CASSQPPRDRAYNEQFF. CDR3 bases: TGCGCCAGCAGTCAACCACCCCGGGACAGGGCCTACAATGAGCAGTTCTTC.

There are a few counts of this clonotype. The chain carries TRBV7-8 and TRBJ1-4; no clear D. The CDR3 spans 17 residues. The germline CDR1 and CDR2 sequences are SGHVS and FQNEAQ. The germline V and J ends were trimmed by 5 bases and 0 bases, with 16 bases remaining between them. The CDR3 sequence: CASSIGRRLATNEKLFF. CDR3 DNA sequence: TGTGCCAGCAGCATAGGGAGGCGTCTGGCAACTAATGAAAAACTGTTTTTT.

This clonotype was recorded at least ten times. This chain connects TRBV15 to TRBJ1-4, with D possibly matching TRBD1 (6 bases). The CDR3 runs to 15 residues. CDR1 and CDR2 from the germline V gene are LNHNV and YYDKDF (reference sequence). Trimming stripped 0 bases from V and 8 bases from J, with 13 bases between. The DNA of the CDR3 is TGTGCCACCAGCAGAGAGGGGGCGCCGGGCGAAAAACTGTTTTTT. Protein product: CATSREGAPGEKLFF.

This clonotype occurred many times. The rearrangement links TRBV7-2 to TRBJ1-6; D is uncertain. CDR3 length equals 12 residues. V was cut by 3 bases and J by 13 bases, with 10 bases left in between. The germline V gene has CDR1 SGHTA and CDR2 FQGNSA. DNA of the CDR3: TGTGCCAGCAGCTTTTGGGGTCTCCCCCTCCACTTT. Its translation: CASSFWGLPLHF.

The chain joins TRBV25-1 to TRBJ2-3, with D maybe TRBD2 (7 bases). The V gene lost 1 base and the J gene lost 1 base, with 12 bases spanning the gap. Germline loops: CDR1 MGHDK, CDR2 SYGVNS. This CDR3 spans 16 amino acids. This chain's CDR3 is CASSEWGGGGTDTQYF. CDR3 nucleotides: TGTGCCAGCAGTGAATGGGGGGGCGGGGGCACAGATACGCAGTATTTT.

The rearrangement uses TRBV11-2 and TRBJ1-6, with D possibly being TRBD1 (5 bases). The CDR3 loop spans 16 amino acids. Between the trimmed V and J ends, which lost 3 bases and 8 bases, there was a span of 17 bases. Looked up from germline, CDR1 is SGHAT and CDR2 is FQNNGV. The DNA for the CDR3 is TGTGCCAGCAGCTTTTCCCCGGGACGGGGGGATTCACCCCTCCACTTT. Its protein is CASSFSPGRGDSPLHF.